Sequencing of this T cell receptor beta chain was carried out in a study of cytomegalovirus exposure and HLA in healthy donors. Germline V CDR1 and CDR2: MNHEY, SVGAGI. The CDR3 loop spans 15 amino acids. V was shortened by 6 bases and J by 7 bases, with 19 bases between the two germline ends. While unrecorded immune exposures were likely, the donors were nominally healthy when sampled. Overall study results and limits: Later analysis indicated greater clonal expansion among HLA-associated TCR beta chains than among equally common other chains. The authors later linked a missense DCLRE1C variant to TCR beta V- and J-gene trimming. Excluded were some V segments that proved indistinguishable, including TRBV6-2 and TRBV6-3.

The table lists this clone with a few counts. Its specificity is unknown. The PCR made use of 60 Vbeta and 13 Jbeta primers. Using immunoSEQ multiplex PCR, the repertoire was profiled, and TCRdb retains in-frame clones only, with some absent. The data show around 67,000 clones, roughly two thirds seen once. The rearrangement joins TRBV6-5 to TRBJ1-5; the D is unclear. The source is a woman aged 45-65 years in good health and CMV-seronegative. Input material: PBMCs. CDR3 nucleotide sequence: TGTGCCAGCAGGCCTAATGACGCGAGGAAACAGCCCCAGCATTTT. This translates into CASRPNDARKQPQHF.